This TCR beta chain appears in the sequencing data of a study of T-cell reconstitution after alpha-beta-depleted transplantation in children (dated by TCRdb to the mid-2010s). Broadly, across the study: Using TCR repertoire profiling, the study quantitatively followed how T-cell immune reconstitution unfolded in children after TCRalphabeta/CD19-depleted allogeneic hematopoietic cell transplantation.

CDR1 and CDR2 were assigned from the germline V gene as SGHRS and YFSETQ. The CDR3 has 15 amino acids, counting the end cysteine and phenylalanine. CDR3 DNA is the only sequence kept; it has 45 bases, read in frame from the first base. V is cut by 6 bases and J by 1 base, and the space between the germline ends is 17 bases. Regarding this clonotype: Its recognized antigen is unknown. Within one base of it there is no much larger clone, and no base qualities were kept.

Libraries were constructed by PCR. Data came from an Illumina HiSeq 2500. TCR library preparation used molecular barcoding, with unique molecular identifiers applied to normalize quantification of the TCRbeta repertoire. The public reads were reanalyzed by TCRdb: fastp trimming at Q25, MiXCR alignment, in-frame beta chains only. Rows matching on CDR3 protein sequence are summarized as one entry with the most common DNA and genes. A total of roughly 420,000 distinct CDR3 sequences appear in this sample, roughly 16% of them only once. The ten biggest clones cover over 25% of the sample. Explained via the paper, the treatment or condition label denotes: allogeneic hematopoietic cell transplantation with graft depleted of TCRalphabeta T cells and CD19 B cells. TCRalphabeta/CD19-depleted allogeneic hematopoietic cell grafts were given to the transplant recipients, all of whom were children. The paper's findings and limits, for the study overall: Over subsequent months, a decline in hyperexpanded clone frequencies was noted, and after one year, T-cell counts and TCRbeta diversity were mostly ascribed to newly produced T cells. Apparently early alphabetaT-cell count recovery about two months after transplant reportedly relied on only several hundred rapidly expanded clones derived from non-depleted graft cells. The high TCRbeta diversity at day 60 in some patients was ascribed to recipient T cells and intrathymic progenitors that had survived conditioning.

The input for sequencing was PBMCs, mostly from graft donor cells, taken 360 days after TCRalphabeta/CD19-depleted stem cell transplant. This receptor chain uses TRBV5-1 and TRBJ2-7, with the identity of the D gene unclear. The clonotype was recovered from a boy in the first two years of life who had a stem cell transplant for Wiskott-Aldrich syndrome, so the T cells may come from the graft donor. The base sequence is TGCGCCAGCACCCTGCGGACCGGACCATCCTACGAGCAGTACTTC. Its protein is CASTLRTGPSYEQYF. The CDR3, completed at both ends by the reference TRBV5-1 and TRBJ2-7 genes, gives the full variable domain KAGVTQTPRYLIKTRGQQVTLSCSPISGHRSVSWYQQTPGQGLQFLFEYFSETQRNKGNFPGRFSGRQFSNSRSEMNVSTLELGDSALYLCASTLRTGPSYEQYFGPGTRLTVT.